This T cell receptor beta chain originates from a study of identical twins' blood T cells (dated by TCRdb to between 2011 and 2013). As for the study more broadly: The 12 libraries, six for the alpha chain and six for the beta chain, together yielded around 48 million Illumina reads. Using next-generation sequencing, the study compared the TCR alpha and beta chain repertoires of three pairs of monozygous twins to assess how genetics influences repertoire formation. What the study reported, not specific to this receptor: Because the twins were raised together, environmental influences could not be ruled out as an explanation for the similarity between twins. The number of CDR3 clonotypes shared between two donors was mainly determined by the product of the cloneset sizes of the two donors, and no clear deviation from this trend was shown by twins. V gene usage was reported to be markedly more similar within twin pairs than between unrelated donors, even among non-selected out-of-frame TCRbeta clonotypes. Among the most abundant TCRbeta clonotypes, more CDR3 sequences were shared by each donor with her twin than with unrelated donors. Validation by independent studies was stated to be required for the proposed role of the TCRalpha J segment in MHC recognition during thymic selection.

Six healthy women forming three monozygous twin pairs were used as donors. Each of the three twin pairs had been raised together, and the twins in each pair were thought likely to have encountered the same infectious agents and vaccines. RNA was isolated from peripheral blood mononuclear cells and used to prepare TCR cDNA libraries. Notes on this clonotype: What this receptor recognizes is not known. No much larger clone exists at a distance of one base, and base qualities are not known.

Receptors were amplified or captured by 5' RACE. Instrument on record: Illumina Genome Analyzer IIx. RNA-based TCR cDNA libraries were prepared by a previously described protocol with several modifications. To prevent cross-contamination, sample-specific barcodes were added to both ends of each TCR cDNA library during cDNA synthesis and amplification. In the authors' own workflow: Between about 95,000 and nearly 500,000 clonotypes were identified per individual, with roughly 2 to 3.6 million CDR3-containing reads per library. Reads with improper barcode index combinations were discarded, after which clonesets were built for each library with the MiTCR software. MiTCR filtered or rescued low-quality reads and corrected PCR and sequencing errors when assembling CDR3 clonotypes. Artificial out-of-frame clonotypes were removed by being mapped to in-frame sequences, with one indel in the CDR3 allowed. Similarity of V and J gene usage between donors was measured as Jensen-Shannon divergence divided by mean entropy. TCRdb reprocessing: public reads trimmed at Q25 with fastp, clones called with MiXCR, in-frame beta chains kept. Identical CDR3 proteins give one entry, which carries the most common genes and DNA. The V and J calls, along with clone size, are taken from TCRdb and not from the paper's own processing. Here the sample has a few hundred thousand distinct CDR3 sequences; roughly 30% occur a single time. Together, the top ten hold around 5.6% of the sample.

This clonotype originated in a woman between 18 and 50 years old in good health. Sequencing was performed on PBMCs.

In nucleotide form, the sequence is TGTGCCAGCAGTTTACTAACCTCCTACAATGAGCAGTTCTTC. This gives the protein CASSLLTSYNEQFF. The chain couples TRBV12-3 or TRBV12-4 to TRBJ2-1, with the identity of the D gene unclear. The CDR3 measures 14 amino acids from cysteine to phenylalanine. Only the CDR3 DNA is retained, 42 bases long and in frame from the first base. V is pared back by 2 bases and J by 0 bases, with 5 bases lying between the germline termini.